A single sample is the source of the 14 T cell receptor beta chains below, sequenced in a study of blood T cell repertoires in COVID-19. Sequencing used immunoSEQ multiplex PCR; TCRdb keeps in-frame clones, though not all of them. The sample shows some 360,000 clones, roughly 86% of them seen only once. Sequencing was done on a sample of PBMCs or T cells enriched from blood (not recorded which). These receptors all come from a woman aged 25 to 39 who had been exposed to COVID-19.

CDR3 nucleotides: TGTGCCAGTAGTATTGGCGGGACAGGGGAGACCCAGTACTTC. Protein sequence: CASSIGGTGETQYF. The J gene is TRBJ2-5, the V gene TRBV19; TRBD1 aligns across 9 bases. Losses at the gene ends were 3 bases for V and 5 bases for J; bases not matched to a gene: 4. Germline V gene sequence: CDR1 LNHDA, CDR2 SQIVND (reference sequence). This CDR3 has 14 residues.

The V and J genes are TRBV2 and TRBJ2-7; the match to TRBD1 covers 8 bases. The germline V gene encodes CDR1 SNHLY and CDR2 FYNNEI. The length of the CDR3 is 12 residues. After removal of 6 bases from V and 6 bases from J, the junction contained 4 bases not matched to a gene. CDR3: CASSGTGGEQYF. In DNA form, the CDR3 reads TGTGCCAGCAGCGGCACAGGGGGCGAGCAGTACTTC.

The chain employs TRBV2 and TRBJ2-7; 7 bases are a match to TRBD1. Germline trimming cut 5 bases from V and 7 bases from J; bases unmatched to any gene: 14. This CDR3 spans 15 amino acids. Germline CDR1 SNHLY, CDR2 FYNNEI. The CDR3 region is CASSFTLDRVGEQYF. The DNA of the CDR3 is TGTGCCAGCAGTTTTACCCTTGACAGGGTAGGTGAGCAGTACTTC.

The rearrangement joins TRBV19 to TRBJ1-2, with 8 bases lining up with TRBD1. With 9 bases clipped from V and 0 bases from J, the junction kept 6 bases outside the gene matches. Germline V gene lookup returns CDR1 LNHDA and CDR2 SQIVND (reference sequence). The CDR3 sequence is 14 residues long. The CDR3 loop reads CASHRDRPNYGYTF. The CDR3 bases are TGTGCCAGCCACCGGGACAGGCCTAACTATGGCTACACCTTC.

V usage is TRBV28 and J usage is TRBJ2-7, with D perhaps matching TRBD2 (5 bases). With 10 bases removed from V and 2 bases from J, the gap between germline ends came to 15 bases. Germline V gene data show CDR1 as MDHEN and CDR2 as SYDVKM. The CDR3 length is 13 residues. The CDR3 DNA sequence: TGTGCCAAAATAAGCGGACTCGCCTACGAGCAGTACTTC. Translated, it gives CAKISGLAYEQYF.

A single count supports this clone. V usage is TRBV6-4 and J usage is TRBJ1-5; 7 nucleotides line up with TRBD1. With V trimmed by 9 bases and J by 3 bases, 8 bases remained unmatched. Germline CDR1 reads MRHNA; CDR2 reads SNTAGT. The CDR3 runs 14 residues. CDR3 residues: CASDRDHLNQPQHF. Written as DNA, the CDR3 is TGTGCCAGTGACAGGGACCACCTCAATCAGCCCCAGCATTTT.

The chain employs TRBV7-9 and TRBJ2-4, with 10 nucleotides matching TRBD2. Trimming cost V 1 base and J 4 bases; bases outside gene matches: 4. This CDR3 spans 16 amino acids. Germline assignment: CDR1 SEHNR and CDR2 FQNEAQ (reference sequence). CDR3 amino acids: CASSLGAGGPKNIQYF. CDR3 in DNA: TGTGCCAGCAGCTTAGGAGCGGGAGGGCCAAAAAACATTCAGTACTTC.

The rearrangement joins TRBV2 to TRBJ1-1; D uncertain. This CDR3 has 15 amino acids. V was cut by 1 base and J by 1 base, with 10 bases left in between. Germline V gene data show CDR1 as SNHLY and CDR2 as FYNNEI. As DNA, the CDR3 is TGTGCCAGCAGTGAAGTGGGAGAGACGAACACTGAAGCTTTCTTT. Translating it yields CASSEVGETNTEAFF.

V and J are TRBV12-3 or TRBV12-4 and TRBJ2-6; perhaps TRBD2 as D (6 bases). The CDR3 length is 13 residues. V dropped 7 bases and J dropped 12 bases, with 16 bases sitting between them. The CDR3 sequence: CASTVSGGPVLTF. The CDR3, as DNA: TGTGCCAGCACCGTTAGCGGAGGTCCCGTCCTGACTTTC.

The chain couples TRBV28 to TRBJ1-2, with 12 bases that match TRBD1. Germline lookup yields CDR1 MDHEN and CDR2 SYDVKM. The CDR3 is 15 amino acids. With 7 bases clipped from V and 5 bases from J, the junction kept 8 bases outside the gene matches. CDR3 loop: CASMGQGAHKYGYTF. The CDR3 DNA reads TGTGCCAGCATGGGACAGGGGGCCCACAAATATGGCTACACCTTC.

The chain couples TRBV5-5 to TRBJ1-2, with D possibly being TRBD1 (6 bases). From germline, CDR1 is SGHKS and CDR2 YYEKEE (reference sequence). Trimming pared 0 bases from V and 4 bases from J, leaving 13 bases between. The CDR3 runs 15 residues. Here the CDR3 DNA reads TGTGCCAGCAGCTTGGACGGGGACAAATTCTATGGCTACACCTTC. The encoded protein is CASSLDGDKFYGYTF.

This clone was recorded only once. J is TRBJ2-1 and V is TRBV27; TRBD2 matches 7 bases. Losses at the gene ends were 8 bases for V and 0 bases for J; bases not matched to a gene: 10. The CDR3 totals 16 residues. CDR1 is MNHEY and CDR2 is SMNVEV in the germline V gene (reference sequence). Here the CDR3 reads CASRRPGRYSYNEQFF. The CDR3 DNA sequence: TGTGCCAGCCGTCGACCCGGGAGGTACTCCTACAATGAGCAGTTCTTC.

This rearrangement joins TRBV19 to TRBJ2-3; 9 nucleotides line up with TRBD1. Germline loops: CDR1 LNHDA, CDR2 SQIVND (reference sequence). The J segment lost 0 bases and the V segment lost 4 bases, leaving 2 bases of the junction unmatched. The CDR3 contains 15 residues. The CDR3 coding sequence is TGTGCCAGTAGTAGACAGGGGGGGAGCACAGATACGCAGTATTTT. Translated, it gives CASSRQGGSTDTQYF.

The chain has TRBV30 and TRBJ1-3; D is perhaps TRBD1 (6 bases). With 3 bases removed from V and 2 bases from J, the gap between germline ends came to 11 bases. Germline V gene sequence: CDR1 GTSNPN, CDR2 SVGIG (reference sequence). The CDR3 totals 14 residues. The CDR3 coding sequence is TGTGCCTGGAGCAGGGGAATTGCTGGAAACACCATATATTTT. Translating gives CAWSRGIAGNTIYF.